This T cell receptor beta chain is drawn from a study of identical twins. A universal primer site was created by template switching, with the cDNA bearing unique molecular identifiers. TCRdb re-analysed the 5' RACE reads in MiXCR, keeping a single row per CDR3 protein. This sample carries hundreds of thousands of distinct CDR3 sequences, approximately 7% of them seen once, and the ten largest clones take 3.5% to 4%. Study findings and constraints: The same donors were not followed; conclusions instead depended on cross-sectional statistical analysis.

V was shortened by 4 bases and J by 1 base, with 16 bases between the two germline ends. The germline CDR1 and CDR2 sequences are LGHDT and YNNKEL (reference sequence). This CDR3 is 16 amino acids long. This clonotype was observed many times. What it binds is not known. These records were also assigned to another study, of yellow fever vaccine responses in identical twins. That work states: Reportedly, twins' vaccine T cell responses looked partly convergent and partly personalized.

Sequencing was performed on memory (CD45RO+) T cells sorted from blood. This TCR was recovered from a woman younger than 35 in good health. This chain uses TRBV3-1 with TRBJ1-1; D perhaps matches TRBD1 (5 bases). The CDR3 DNA reads as TGTGCCAGCAGCCCTATAGCAGGGCGGGAGAACACTGAAGCTTTCTTT. Translating gives CASSPIAGRENTEAFF.